The entry that follows covers one T cell receptor (beta chain) sequence. The antigen is unknown. Blood specimens came from baseline, cycle 4 day 1, and cycle 7 day 1. Sequencing was performed with immunoSEQ multiplex PCR; in TCRdb, only in-frame clones are kept and a portion is missing. The sample contains 70,000 to 95,000 clones, about 91% of which appear only once. This sample is part of a study of OX40 agonist ivuxolimab in advanced cancers. The wider study: Three patients, one with hepatocellular carcinoma and two with cutaneous melanoma, responded partially.

With 4 bases removed from V and 4 bases from J, the gap between germline ends came to 13 bases. Germline V gene sequence: CDR1 SGHRS, CDR2 YFSETQ. This CDR3 spans 14 amino acids. Findings and limits, study-wide: The work left the antigen specificity of expanded peripheral T cells undetermined.

The sequencing used CD4+ or CD8+ T cells sorted from blood, collected in a trial of the OX40 agonist ivuxolimab. The chain uses TRBV5-1 and TRBJ2-3; D unclear. This TCR derives from an adult with an advanced solid tumor such as melanoma, head and neck, liver or kidney cancer. The CDR3 loop is CASSREDIADTQYF. DNA of the CDR3: TGCGCCAGCAGCCGCGAAGACATCGCAGATACGCAGTATTTT.